The sequence of this T cell receptor (beta chain) was determined in a study of OX40 agonist ivuxolimab in advanced cancers. CDR3 length equals 14 residues. The V gene's germline CDR1 is MDHEN and CDR2 SYDVKM. Trimming took 5 bases from V and 6 from J, leaving 13 bases between them. Blood got drawn at baseline, again on cycle 4 day 1, and then on cycle 7 day 1. Sequencing used immunoSEQ multiplex PCR; TCRdb keeps in-frame clones, though not all of them. The sample has 65,000 to 90,000 clones, about 91% seen once. The starting material was CD4+ or CD8+ T cells sorted from blood, obtained in a trial of the OX40 agonist ivuxolimab. This receptor was taken from an adult with an advanced solid tumor such as melanoma, head and neck, liver or kidney cancer. The chain has TRBV28 and TRBJ2-2; the D is unclear. The CDR3 bases are TGTGCCAGCAGTCTACCCCTAGTGCCCGGGGAGCTGTTTTTT. Translating it yields CASSLPLVPGELFF.